The 32 T cell receptor beta chains below all came from one sample that was sequenced in a study of blood T cell repertoires in COVID-19. Here immunoSEQ multiplex PCR was the method, and the copy in TCRdb shows in-frame clones only, minus some. The table includes around 22,000 clones, about 90% detected once. Sequences were obtained from peripheral blood. Receptor source: a woman in her 70s with active COVID-19.

The chain uses TRBV15 and TRBJ1-5; D is unresolved. Germline CDR1 and CDR2: LNHNV and YYDKDF (reference sequence). The CDR3 has 15 amino acids. V gave up 0 bases and J gave up 6 bases, with 12 bases separating them. The CDR3 coding sequence is TGTGCCACCAGCAGAGATGGGAGTAGCCGTCAGCCCCAGCATTTT. As protein: CATSRDGSSRQPQHF.

This CDR3 reads CASSQDGSLAEQFF. CDR3 coding DNA: TGCGCCAGCAGCCAAGATGGGAGCCTAGCTGAGCAGTTCTTC. This chain links TRBV4-3 with TRBJ2-1, with D possibly matching TRBD2 (5 bases). Germline V lookup: CDR1 LGHNA, CDR2 YSLEER. CDR3 length: 14 residues. Trimming pared 0 bases from V and 9 bases from J, leaving 12 bases between.

The chain couples TRBV5-1 to TRBJ2-3; the D is unclear. CDR3 length: 15 amino acids. The germline gives CDR1 SGHRS, CDR2 YFSETQ. V lost 1 base and J 8 bases, leaving 17 bases between the germline ends. CDR3 nucleotide sequence: TGCGCCAGCAGCTTGATTTCGATCGCCGGTGGTACGCAGTATTTT. Protein product: CASSLISIAGGTQYF.

V is TRBV15 and J is TRBJ2-5; unclear D gene. This CDR3 spans 13 amino acids. Trimming removed 1 base at V and 3 bases at J, with 6 bases between. Germline lookup yields CDR1 LNHNV and CDR2 YYDKDF (reference sequence). The CDR3 DNA follows: TGTGCCACCAGCAGAGGTCCTAAAGAGACCCAGTACTTC. Residues: CATSRGPKETQYF.

This clone was counted a single time. This chain connects TRBV27 to TRBJ2-1; 14 nucleotides match TRBD2. The CDR3 totals 15 residues. Germline CDR1 MNHEY, CDR2 SMNVEV (reference sequence). Trimming took 5 bases from V and 9 from J; bases not matched to a gene: 6. In DNA, the CDR3 is TGTGCCAGCAGTCCGGGACTAGCGGGAGTTACTGAGCAGTTCTTC. This gives the protein CASSPGLAGVTEQFF.

The chain links TRBV5-6 to TRBJ1-6, with D hard to call. This CDR3 contains 13 residues. The germline V gene has CDR1 SGHDT and CDR2 YYEEEE. The V gene lost 1 base and the J gene lost 14 bases, with 13 bases spanning the gap. The CDR3 DNA sequence: TGTGCCAGCAGCTTGTCCGCGGAGGCGACCCTCCACTTT. This encodes CASSLSAEATLHF.

This sequence joins TRBV15 and TRBJ1-2; no definite D call. CDR3 size: 14 residues. The germline CDR1 and CDR2 sequences are LNHNV and YYDKDF (reference sequence). V dropped 0 bases and J dropped 5 bases, with 10 bases sitting between them. CDR3 region: CATSRDQQPYGYTF. The CDR3 bases are TGTGCCACCAGCAGAGATCAACAACCGTATGGCTACACCTTC. The variable domain in full, with the rest retrieved from reference TRBV15 and TRBJ1-2, is DAMVIQNPRYQVTQFGKPVTLSCSQTLNHNVMYWYQQKSSQAPKLLFHYYDKDFNNEADTPDNFQSRRPNTSFCFLDIRSPGLGDTAMYLCATSRDQQPYGYTFGSGTRLTVV.

This clone was detected only once. The V gene is TRBV5-1, the J gene TRBJ1-4; weak D call: TRBD1 (5 bases). Germline CDR1 SGHRS, CDR2 YFSETQ. The CDR3 is 15 residues long. The V end lost 6 bases, the J end lost 6 bases, and 18 bases lay between the germline ends. Here the CDR3 DNA reads TGCGCCAGCACTCATGGTGGCAGGGCGGATGAAAAACTGTTTTTT. Translation: CASTHGGRADEKLFF.

The chain recombines TRBV7-9 with TRBJ1-2, with D perhaps TRBD1 (6 bases). This CDR3 has 16 residues. Germline V gene lookup returns CDR1 SEHNR and CDR2 FQNEAQ (reference sequence). Deletions cut 5 bases from V and 4 bases from J, with 20 bases between. The CDR3 nucleotides read TGTGCCAGCAGCCCGGGACATTCTCGGGATACCTATGGCTACACCTTC. Translating it yields CASSPGHSRDTYGYTF.

The rearrangement links TRBV10-3 to TRBJ2-5, with D possibly matching TRBD2 (6 bases). Trimming shortened V by 8 bases and J by 3 bases, and 7 bases separated the two germline ends. The germline V gene encodes CDR1 ENHRY and CDR2 SYGVKD. This CDR3 is 11 amino acids long. CDR3 sequence (DNA): TGTGCCATCGGGGGGAAAGAGACCCAGTACTTC. Residues: CAIGGKETQYF.

This chain uses TRBV4-3 with TRBJ1-6; 7 bases align to TRBD1. V lost 0 bases, J lost 10 bases, and 0 bases stayed unmatched. The CDR3 covers 13 residues. In germline, CDR1 is LGHNA, CDR2 YSLEER. The CDR3 sequence is CASSQDRGSPLHF. As DNA, the CDR3 is TGCGCCAGCAGCCAAGACAGGGGGTCACCCCTCCACTTT.

The CDR3 DNA follows: TGTGCCAGCAGCGTAGAACCCACCCACGGGCAGTACTTC. Encoded protein: CASSVEPTHGQYF. The genes are TRBV9 and TRBJ2-7; D is unclear. CDR1 and CDR2 from the germline V gene are SGDLS and YYNGEE. CDR3 length: 13 amino acids. Trimming pared 0 bases from V and 9 bases from J, leaving 13 bases between.

This chain connects TRBV7-2 to TRBJ2-7, with TRBD2 matching over 8 bases. The V gene end was trimmed by 0 bases and the J gene end by 2 bases; junction bases not matched to a gene: 3. The length of the CDR3 is 15 residues. CDR1 and CDR2 from the germline V gene are SGHTA and FQGNSA. CDR3: CASSLAAGAPYEQYF. CDR3 DNA sequence: TGTGCCAGCAGCTTAGCAGCGGGAGCACCCTACGAGCAGTACTTC.

This chain links TRBV5-4 with TRBJ2-1; 7 bases fit TRBD2. The ends lost 0 bases at V and 5 bases at J; junction bases unmatched: 5. The CDR3 is 15 residues long. Germline values: CDR1 SGHNT, CDR2 YYREEE (reference sequence). CDR3 DNA sequence: TGTGCCAGCAGCTTGGGAGCGGGACCGAACAATGAGCAGTTCTTC. Translation: CASSLGAGPNNEQFF. Full variable domain (rest looked up from reference TRBV5-4 and TRBJ2-1): ETGVTQSPTHLIKTRGQQVTLRCSSQSGHNTVSWYQQALGQGPQFIFQYYREEENGRGNFPPRFSGLQFPNYSSELNVNALELDDSALYLCASSLGAGPNNEQFFGPGTRLTVL.

The chain has TRBV29-1 and TRBJ1-1; D possibly corresponds to TRBD1 (5 bases). The CDR3 runs to 13 residues. The V gene's germline CDR1 is SQVTM and CDR2 ANQGSEA. Trimming cost V 1 base and J 5 bases, with 11 bases left between them. This chain's CDR3 is CSVEGQGGTEAFF. The CDR3 nucleotides are TGCAGCGTTGAAGGGCAGGGTGGTACTGAAGCTTTCTTT.

The chain recombines TRBV28 with TRBJ2-7; TRBD2 agrees at 16 bases. Germline CDR1 MDHEN, CDR2 SYDVKM. The V gene end was trimmed by 3 bases and the J gene end by 4 bases; junction bases not matched to a gene: 3. CDR3 length equals 16 residues. CDR3 in DNA: TGTGCCAGCAGTTTTTTGGGACTAGCGGGAGGGTACGAGCAGTACTTC. Translated, it gives CASSFLGLAGGYEQYF.

This clone was seen a few times. CDR3: CASTRTAGANYGYTF. Written as DNA, the CDR3 is TGTGCCAGCACCCGGACGGCCGGGGCTAACTATGGCTACACCTTC. The V call is TRBV11-2, the J call TRBJ1-2; no definite D call. The CDR3 length is 15 residues. Trimming removed 7 bases from V and 0 bases from J, with 15 bases in between. In germline, CDR1 is SGHAT, CDR2 FQNNGV.

The CDR3 loop is CASSRPGDYGYTF. CDR3 sequence (DNA): TGCGCCAGCAGCCGCCCGGGAGATTATGGCTACACCTTC. This rearrangement joins TRBV4-1 to TRBJ1-2; D uncertain. V was cut by 4 bases and J by 5 bases, with 11 bases left in between. Germline V CDR1 and CDR2: MGHRA, YSYEKL. The CDR3 is made up of 13 amino acids.

The CDR3 coding sequence is TGTGCCAGCAGCCCCTCCCGGACAGGGGAGACTGAAGCTTTCTTT. Protein product: CASSPSRTGETEAFF. V is TRBV3-1 (or the pseudogene TRBV3-2) and J is TRBJ1-1, with 9 nucleotides matching TRBD1. Germline CDR1 and CDR2: LGHDT and YNNKEL (reference sequence). The CDR3 extends over 15 amino acids. J gave up 5 bases and V 4 bases, and 8 bases lay outside the gene matches.

This clone was seen a single time. The V and J genes are TRBV7-8 and TRBJ1-1; TRBD1 matches 7 bases. The V and J ends lost 4 bases and 0 bases, in that order; junction bases with no gene match: 2. This CDR3 region has 14 residues. From germline, CDR1 is SGHVS and CDR2 FQNEAQ. The CDR3 region is CASSSGTVNTEAFF. CDR3 nucleotides: TGTGCCAGCAGCTCCGGGACAGTGAACACTGAAGCTTTCTTT. The whole variable domain, remainder taken from reference TRBV7-8 and TRBJ1-1, is GAGVSQSPRYKVAKRGQDVALRCDPISGHVSLFWYQQALGQGPEFLTYFQNEAQLDKSGLPSDRFFAERPEGSVSTLKIQRTQQEDSAVYLCASSSGTVNTEAFFGQGTRLTVV.

This sequence joins TRBV28 and TRBJ1-2; tentative D call: TRBD1 (6 bases). The CDR3 loop spans 13 amino acids. V shed 1 base and J shed 8 bases, with 11 bases lying between them. The germline V gene has CDR1 MDHEN and CDR2 SYDVKM. The CDR3 is CASSLLGGPGYTF. CDR3 in DNA: TGTGCCAGCAGTTTATTGGGGGGGCCAGGCTACACCTTC.

The chain is built from TRBV3-1 (or the pseudogene TRBV3-2) and TRBJ1-2; D is unresolved. Trimming left V 5 bases short and J 0 bases short, with 10 bases between. Per germline, CDR1 LGHDT and CDR2 YNNKEL (reference sequence). The CDR3 runs to 14 residues. The CDR3 bases are TGTGCCAGCAGCACAGACGGCACTAACTATGGCTACACCTTC. This codes for CASSTDGTNYGYTF.

The J gene is TRBJ1-2, the V gene TRBV11-2, with D perhaps TRBD1 (6 bases). V lost 5 bases to trimming and J lost 2 bases, with 9 bases between them. The V gene's germline CDR1 is SGHAT and CDR2 FQNNGV. The CDR3 extends over 13 amino acids. CDR3 sequence (DNA): TGTGCCAGCAGCGACAGGCCGAACTATGGCTACACCTTC. Encoded protein: CASSDRPNYGYTF.

This chain's CDR3 is CSVARTGGMDEQYF. The CDR3 nucleotides are TGCAGCGTTGCTCGGACAGGGGGCATGGACGAGCAGTACTTC. V usage is TRBV29-1 and J usage is TRBJ2-7; TRBD1 aligns across 11 bases. Germline V gene sequence: CDR1 SQVTM, CDR2 ANQGSEA. After removal of 4 bases from V and 5 bases from J, the junction contained 7 bases not matched to a gene. There are 14 residues in the CDR3.

The V gene is TRBV7-2, the J gene TRBJ1-2; D gene unclear. Germline CDR1 and CDR2: SGHTA and FQGNSA. The CDR3 is made up of 16 amino acids. V lost 1 base and J 1 base, leaving 13 bases between the germline ends. The CDR3, as DNA: TGTGCCAGCAGCTTAGTGTTTTCTAACCATAACTATGGCTACACCTTC. It yields the protein CASSLVFSNHNYGYTF.

The chain employs TRBV25-1 and TRBJ2-3, with TRBD2 identical over 10 bases. This CDR3 has 15 amino acids. V dropped 7 bases and J dropped 4; count of bases not matched to a gene: 8. Germline V gene data show CDR1 as MGHDK and CDR2 as SYGVNS. CDR3 DNA sequence: TGTGCCAGCAACCTAGCGGGGGAGGGGGCAGATACGCAGTATTTT. The encoded protein is CASNLAGEGADTQYF.

The gene calls are TRBV6-6 and TRBJ2-7, with a weak D call TRBD2 (5 bases). With 0 bases removed from V and 9 bases from J, the gap between germline ends came to 18 bases. The CDR3 runs to 15 residues. The germline CDR1 and CDR2 sequences are MNHNY and SVGAGI (reference sequence). The CDR3 DNA reads as TGTGCCAGCAGTTACTCATCCGGACCAACCAGCGGGCAGTACTTC. It specifies CASSYSSGPTSGQYF.

The V gene is TRBV15, the J gene TRBJ2-1; 7 bases fit TRBD2. The trim removed 0 bases at V and 7 bases at J, leaving 12 bases unmatched. The CDR3 has 17 amino acids. Germline CDR1 and CDR2: LNHNV and YYDKDF (reference sequence). The CDR3 bases are TGTGCCACCAGCAGAGAGACGAGCGGGGTCCTTAGGAATGAGCAGTTCTTC. Protein sequence: CATSRETSGVLRNEQFF.

This chain uses TRBV4-3 with TRBJ2-3; 13 positions match TRBD2. The CDR3 covers 17 residues. Trimming took 1 base from V and 5 from J; bases not matched to a gene: 6. Per germline, CDR1 LGHNA and CDR2 YSLEER. This chain's CDR3 is CASSQGTSGSMVDTQYF. CDR3 in DNA: TGCGCCAGCAGCCAAGGGACTAGCGGGAGTATGGTAGATACGCAGTATTTT.

The V gene is TRBV2, the J gene TRBJ1-5; D possibly corresponds to TRBD1 (5 bases). V was clipped by 3 bases and J by 6 bases, with 9 bases between them. The CDR3 length is 13 residues. Germline V lookup: CDR1 SNHLY, CDR2 FYNNEI. CDR3 DNA sequence: TGTGCCAGCAGTGAGCAGGGCGGTCAGCCCCAGCATTTT. Protein product: CASSEQGGQPQHF. Combining the CDR3 with reference TRBV2 and TRBJ1-5 gives the whole variable domain EPEVTQTPSHQVTQMGQEVILRCVPISNHLYFYWYRQILGQKVEFLVSFYNNEISEKSEIFDDQFSVERPDGSNFTLKIRSTKLEDSAMYFCASSEQGGQPQHFGDGTRLSIL.

The rearrangement links TRBV4-1 to TRBJ2-2; D is possibly TRBD2 (6 bases). The germline gives CDR1 MGHRA, CDR2 YSYEKL. V shed 4 bases and J shed 8 bases, with 17 bases lying between them. The CDR3 has 15 residues. CDR3: CASSLTEGARGELFF. The CDR3 bases are TGCGCCAGCAGCCTGACGGAGGGAGCAAGAGGGGAGCTGTTTTTT.

The chain couples TRBV3-1 (or the pseudogene TRBV3-2) to TRBJ1-5; possibly TRBD1 for D (5 bases). With 0 bases removed from V and 7 bases from J, the gap between germline ends came to 13 bases. From germline, CDR1 is LGHDT and CDR2 YNNKEL (reference sequence). The CDR3 has 15 amino acids. The CDR3 is CASSQDPAGGQPQHF. Here the CDR3 DNA reads TGTGCCAGCAGCCAAGATCCCGCGGGGGGGCAGCCCCAGCATTTT.